These 18 T cell receptor beta chains originate from one sample sequenced in a study of cytomegalovirus exposure and HLA in healthy donors. The assay was immunoSEQ multiplex PCR, and TCRdb's table has in-frame clones only and misses some. Of 200,000 to 250,000 clones in the sample, around 87% were seen once. Sample: PBMCs. These receptors were collected from a woman in her late teens or twenties in good health and CMV-seropositive.

The chain carries TRBV7-9 and TRBJ2-1; D unresolved. Germline V gene data show CDR1 as SEHNR and CDR2 as FQNEAQ (reference sequence). V gave up 4 bases and J gave up 5 bases, with 18 bases separating them. This CDR3 spans 16 amino acids. The DNA for the CDR3 is TGTGCCAGCAGCTCTTTCCTCGACACCTTTGACAATGAGCAGTTCTTC. Translation gives CASSSFLDTFDNEQFF.

The chain couples TRBV27 to TRBJ2-7; TRBD1 aligns across 10 bases. The germline CDR1 and CDR2 sequences are MNHEY and SMNVEV (reference sequence). V dropped 6 bases and J dropped 5; count of bases not matched to a gene: 10. This CDR3 has 15 residues. The CDR3 coding sequence is TGTGCCAGCAGGGGGACCGGGACAGGGGTCCACGAGCAGTACTTC. Its protein is CASRGTGTGVHEQYF.

The chain employs TRBV30 and TRBJ2-7, with TRBD2 matching over 10 bases. Unmatched junction bases numbered 2, after V lost 0 bases and J lost 3 bases. CDR3 length: 14 residues. CDR1 GTSNPN and CDR2 SVGIG come from the germline V gene (reference sequence). CDR3 amino acids: CAWSVGLADYEQYF. For the CDR3, the DNA is TGTGCCTGGAGTGTCGGACTAGCGGACTACGAGCAGTACTTC.

A note on this clone: Other nucleotide sequences from this sample produce the same CDR3. The rearrangement uses TRBV6-1 and TRBJ2-7, with 8 bases matching TRBD1. Germline V gives CDR1 MNHNS, CDR2 SASEGT. The CDR3 has 12 amino acids. V dropped 6 bases and J dropped 3; count of bases not matched to a gene: 1. This chain's CDR3 is CASSGQGYEQYF. The CDR3 DNA is TGTGCCAGCAGCGGACAGGGCTACGAGCAGTACTTC.

The rearrangement uses TRBV4-1 and TRBJ2-7, with D hard to call. The germline CDR1 and CDR2 sequences are MGHRA and YSYEKL. The germline V and J ends were trimmed by 0 bases and 0 bases, with 12 bases remaining between them. This CDR3 is 16 amino acids long. The CDR3 loop is CASSQDRLRSSYEQYF. The CDR3 region has the DNA TGCGCCAGCAGCCAAGATCGGCTTAGGAGCTCCTACGAGCAGTACTTC.

The genes are TRBV2 and TRBJ2-7, with no clear D. This CDR3 has 13 amino acids. Trimming removed 7 bases from V and 2 bases from J, with 12 bases in between. Germline V CDR1 and CDR2: SNHLY, FYNNEI. CDR3 nucleotide sequence: TGTGCCAGCACAGGTTGGCCGGCCTACGAGCAGTACTTC. It encodes CASTGWPAYEQYF. The entire variable domain, with the rest obtained from reference TRBV2 and TRBJ2-7, is as follows: EPEVTQTPSHQVTQMGQEVILRCVPISNHLYFYWYRQILGQKVEFLVSFYNNEISEKSEIFDDQFSVERPDGSNFTLKIRSTKLEDSAMYFCASTGWPAYEQYFGPGTRLTVT.

The chain carries TRBV11-2 and TRBJ2-7; TRBD1 agrees at 9 bases. This CDR3 comprises 19 residues. The ends lost 4 bases at V and 6 bases at J; junction bases unmatched: 22. Per the germline V gene, CDR1 is SGHAT and CDR2 is FQNNGV. CDR3 protein: CASSSQRSSRGTGYGEQYF. CDR3 in DNA: TGTGCCAGCAGCTCGCAAAGGTCCTCTCGGGGGACAGGGTATGGCGAGCAGTACTTC.

V and J are TRBV11-3 and TRBJ2-5, with 11 bases that match TRBD1. The junction had 4 bases not matched to a gene; V was cut back by 1 base and J by 3 bases. Germline loops: CDR1 SGHNT, CDR2 YENEEA. The CDR3 is 16 amino acids. The CDR3 spells CASSLGTGGAEETQYF. The CDR3 nucleotides are TGTGCCAGCAGCTTAGGGACAGGGGGCGCCGAAGAGACCCAGTACTTC.

The J gene is TRBJ2-7, the V gene TRBV9; 12 nucleotides agree with TRBD2. With 4 bases clipped from V and 6 bases from J, the junction kept 8 bases outside the gene matches. This CDR3 has 15 residues. Germline CDR1 is SGDLS and CDR2 is YYNGEE. The DNA of the CDR3 is TGTGCCAGCAGCCCTACCGGGACTAGCGGGTTCGAGCAGTACTTC. Protein product: CASSPTGTSGFEQYF.

V and J are TRBV28 and TRBJ1-5; D gene uncertain. V shed 3 bases and J shed 4 bases, with 19 bases lying between them. The CDR3 covers 17 residues. Germline V CDR1 and CDR2: MDHEN, SYDVKM. The CDR3 sequence: CASSFRSGGSKNQPQHF. The CDR3 region has the DNA TGTGCCAGCAGTTTCAGGTCAGGTGGAAGTAAAAATCAGCCCCAGCATTTT.

This rearrangement joins TRBV14 to TRBJ2-1; TRBD2 might be the D (6 bases). This CDR3 has 16 residues. Looked up from germline, CDR1 is SGHDN and CDR2 is FVKESK. The V and J ends lost 3 bases and 2 bases respectively, with 14 bases between them. The CDR3, as DNA: TGTGCCAGCAGCCATTTACGGGAGAACGCCTACAATGAGCAGTTCTTC. This translates into CASSHLRENAYNEQFF.

J is TRBJ1-4 and V is TRBV28; maybe TRBD1 (6 bases). Trimming took off 6 bases at V and 6 bases at J, with 11 bases between the two ends. The CDR3 has 13 amino acids. Germline lookup yields CDR1 MDHEN and CDR2 SYDVKM. For the CDR3, the DNA is TGTGCCAGCAGACCTCAGGGGCATGAAAAACTGTTTTTT. Translating it yields CASRPQGHEKLFF.

This rearrangement joins TRBV9 to TRBJ2-7; no clear D. Germline V gene lookup returns CDR1 SGDLS and CDR2 YYNGEE. The V end lost 4 bases, the J end lost 0 bases, and 11 bases lay between the germline ends. CDR3 length equals 14 residues. In nucleotides, the CDR3 is TGTGCCAGCAGCCCGGTAAGGAGCTCCTACGAGCAGTACTTC. Its translation is CASSPVRSSYEQYF.

This clone turned up a few times. V usage is TRBV12-5 and J usage is TRBJ2-2, with a tentative D call TRBD2 (5 bases). The CDR3 covers 14 residues. The germline CDR1 and CDR2 sequences are LGHNT and FRNRAP. The V and J ends lost 2 bases and 4 bases respectively, with 8 bases between them. CDR3 protein: CASGLNSVTGELFF. The CDR3, as DNA: TGTGCTAGTGGTTTGAATAGCGTCACCGGGGAGCTGTTTTTT.

V is TRBV5-1 and J is TRBJ1-3; a weak D match, TRBD1 (6 bases). V was clipped by 0 bases and J by 4 bases, with 8 bases between them. Germline CDR1 SGHRS, CDR2 YFSETQ. CDR3 length: 14 residues. This chain's CDR3 is CASSLGGLGNTIYF. In DNA form, the CDR3 reads TGCGCCAGCAGCTTGGGGGGGCTCGGAAACACCATATATTTT. Filled out from reference TRBV5-1 and TRBJ1-3, the complete variable domain reads KAGVTQTPRYLIKTRGQQVTLSCSPISGHRSVSWYQQTPGQGLQFLFEYFSETQRNKGNFPGRFSGRQFSNSRSEMNVSTLELGDSALYLCASSLGGLGNTIYFGEGSWLTVV.

The V call is TRBV27, the J call TRBJ1-2; tentatively, D is TRBD1 (6 bases). Trimming removed 2 bases from V and 3 bases from J, with 13 bases in between. The V gene's germline CDR1 is MNHEY and CDR2 SMNVEV (reference sequence). There are 15 residues in the CDR3. This CDR3 is CASSLGGREHYGYTF. The CDR3 nucleotides are TGTGCCAGCAGTTTAGGGGGCAGGGAGCACTATGGCTACACCTTC.

The rearrangement uses TRBV27 and TRBJ1-2; D unclear. The CDR3 has 13 amino acids. V was pared by 7 bases and J by 1 base, with 10 bases between. CDR1 MNHEY and CDR2 SMNVEV come from the germline V gene (reference sequence). The CDR3 loop is CASKPGSNYGYTF. In DNA, the CDR3 is TGTGCCAGCAAGCCCGGTAGTAACTATGGCTACACCTTC.

The rearrangement uses TRBV15 and TRBJ2-7; 9 nucleotides agree with TRBD1. The CDR3 totals 20 residues. CDR1 and CDR2 from the germline V gene are LNHNV and YYDKDF (reference sequence). Trimming removed 1 base from V and 2 bases from J; junction bases left unmatched: 18. The CDR3 region has the DNA TGTGCCACCAGCAGAGTTGCGCCGGATTGGGGGACAGGGAGACCCTACGAGCAGTACTTC. This sequence encodes CATSRVAPDWGTGRPYEQYF.